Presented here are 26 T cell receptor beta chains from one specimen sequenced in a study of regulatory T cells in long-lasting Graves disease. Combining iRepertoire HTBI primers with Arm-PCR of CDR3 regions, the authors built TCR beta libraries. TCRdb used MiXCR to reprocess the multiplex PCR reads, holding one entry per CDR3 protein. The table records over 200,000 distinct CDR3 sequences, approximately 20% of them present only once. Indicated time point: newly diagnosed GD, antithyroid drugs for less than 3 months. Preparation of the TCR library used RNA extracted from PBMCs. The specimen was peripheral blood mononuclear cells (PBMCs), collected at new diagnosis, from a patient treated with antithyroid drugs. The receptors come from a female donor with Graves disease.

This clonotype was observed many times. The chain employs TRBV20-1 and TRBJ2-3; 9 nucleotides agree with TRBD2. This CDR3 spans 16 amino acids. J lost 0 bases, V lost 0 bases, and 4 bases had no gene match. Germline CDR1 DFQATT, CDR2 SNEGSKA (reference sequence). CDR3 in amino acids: CSARDQLAGSTDTQYF. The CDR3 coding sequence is TGCAGTGCTAGAGATCAGCTAGCGGGAAGCACAGATACGCAGTATTTT.

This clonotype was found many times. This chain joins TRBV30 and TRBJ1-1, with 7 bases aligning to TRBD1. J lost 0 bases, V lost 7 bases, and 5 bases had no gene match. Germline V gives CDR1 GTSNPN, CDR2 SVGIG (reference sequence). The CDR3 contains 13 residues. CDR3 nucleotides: TGTGCCTCCACGAGGGGGCTGAACACTGAAGCTTTCTTT. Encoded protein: CASTRGLNTEAFF.

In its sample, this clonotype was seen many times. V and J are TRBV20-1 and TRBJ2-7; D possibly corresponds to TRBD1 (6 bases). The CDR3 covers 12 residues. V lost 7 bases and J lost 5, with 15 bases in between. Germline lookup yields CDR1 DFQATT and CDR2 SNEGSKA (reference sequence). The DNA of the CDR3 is TGCAGTGTCAGGGCAGGGGACGACGAGCAGTACTTC. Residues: CSVRAGDDEQYF.

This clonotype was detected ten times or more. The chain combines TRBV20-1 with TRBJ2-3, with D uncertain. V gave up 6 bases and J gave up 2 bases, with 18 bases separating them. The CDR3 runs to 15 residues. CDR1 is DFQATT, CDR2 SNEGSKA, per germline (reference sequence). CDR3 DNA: TGCAGTGCCCCATCCGCCGCGAGTCCCACAGATACGCAGTATTTT. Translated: CSAPSAASPTDTQYF.

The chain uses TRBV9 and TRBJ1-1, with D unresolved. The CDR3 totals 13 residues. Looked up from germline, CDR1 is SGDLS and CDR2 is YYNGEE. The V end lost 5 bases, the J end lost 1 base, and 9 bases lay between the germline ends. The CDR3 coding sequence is TGTGCCAGCAGTACCCGGGAGAACACTGAAGCTTTCTTT. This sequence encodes CASSTRENTEAFF.

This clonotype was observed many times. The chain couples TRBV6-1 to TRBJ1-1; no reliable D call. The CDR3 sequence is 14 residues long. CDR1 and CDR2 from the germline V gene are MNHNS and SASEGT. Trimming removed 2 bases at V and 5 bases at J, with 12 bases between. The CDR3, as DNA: TGTGCCAGCAGTGAACACGACCGTAAGACTGAAGCTTTCTTT. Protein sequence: CASSEHDRKTEAFF.

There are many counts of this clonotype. The CDR3 DNA follows: TGTGCCAGCAGTTCCCGGACTAGCGGGAGGTCCATTGAGCAGTTCTTC. Its protein is CASSSRTSGRSIEQFF. The V call is TRBV6-6, the J call TRBJ2-1; 14 positions match TRBD2. V lost 4 bases, J lost 9 bases, and 8 bases stayed unmatched. Germline CDR1 MNHNY, CDR2 SVGAGI (reference sequence). The CDR3 runs to 16 residues.

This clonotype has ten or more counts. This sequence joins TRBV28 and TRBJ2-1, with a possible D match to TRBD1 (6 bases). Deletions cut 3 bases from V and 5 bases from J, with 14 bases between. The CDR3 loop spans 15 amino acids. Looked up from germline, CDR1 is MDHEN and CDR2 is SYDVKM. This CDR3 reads CASSLYRVAHNEQFF. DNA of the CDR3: TGTGCCAGCAGTTTGTACAGGGTGGCCCACAATGAGCAGTTCTTC.

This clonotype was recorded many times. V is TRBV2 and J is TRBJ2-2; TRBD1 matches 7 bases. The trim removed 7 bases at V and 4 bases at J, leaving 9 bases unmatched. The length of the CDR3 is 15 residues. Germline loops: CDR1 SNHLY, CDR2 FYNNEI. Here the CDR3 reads CASTTGRGFTGELFF. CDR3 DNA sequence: TGTGCCAGCACCACGGGCAGGGGGTTCACCGGGGAGCTGTTTTTT.

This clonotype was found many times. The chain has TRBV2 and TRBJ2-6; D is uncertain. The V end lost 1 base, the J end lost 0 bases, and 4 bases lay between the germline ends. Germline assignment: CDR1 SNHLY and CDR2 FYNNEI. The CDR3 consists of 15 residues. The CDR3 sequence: CASSEVGSGANVLTF. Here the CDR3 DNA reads TGTGCCAGCAGTGAAGTGGGCTCTGGGGCCAACGTCCTGACTTTC.

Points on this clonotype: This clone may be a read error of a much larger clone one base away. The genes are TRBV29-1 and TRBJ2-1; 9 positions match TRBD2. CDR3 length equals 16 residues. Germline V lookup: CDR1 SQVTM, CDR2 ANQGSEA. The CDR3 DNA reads TGCAGCGTTGAAATTCGGCGGGAGGGCCGCCCTGATGAGCGGTTCTTC. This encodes CSVEIRREGRPDERFF.

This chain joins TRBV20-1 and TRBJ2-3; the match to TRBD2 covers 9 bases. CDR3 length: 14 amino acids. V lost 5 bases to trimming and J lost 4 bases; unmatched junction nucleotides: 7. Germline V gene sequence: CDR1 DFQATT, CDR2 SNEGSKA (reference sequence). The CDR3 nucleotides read TGCAGTGCTGCCGGCGGGAGGGTCGCAGATACGCAGTATTTT. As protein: CSAAGGRVADTQYF.

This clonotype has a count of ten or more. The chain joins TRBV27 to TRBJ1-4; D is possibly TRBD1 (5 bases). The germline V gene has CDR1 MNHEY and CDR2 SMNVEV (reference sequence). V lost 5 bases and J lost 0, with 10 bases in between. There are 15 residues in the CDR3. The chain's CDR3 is CASSLDSTTNEKLFF. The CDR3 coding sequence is TGTGCCAGCAGTCTAGACAGTACAACTAATGAAAAACTGTTTTTT.

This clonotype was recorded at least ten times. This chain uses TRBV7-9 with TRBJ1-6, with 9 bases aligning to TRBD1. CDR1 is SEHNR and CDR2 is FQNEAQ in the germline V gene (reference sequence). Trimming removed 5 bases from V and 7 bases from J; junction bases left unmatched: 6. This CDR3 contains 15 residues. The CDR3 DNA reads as TGTGCCAGCAGCCAACGACAGGGGGGAAATTCACCCCTCCACTTT. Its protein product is CASSQRQGGNSPLHF.

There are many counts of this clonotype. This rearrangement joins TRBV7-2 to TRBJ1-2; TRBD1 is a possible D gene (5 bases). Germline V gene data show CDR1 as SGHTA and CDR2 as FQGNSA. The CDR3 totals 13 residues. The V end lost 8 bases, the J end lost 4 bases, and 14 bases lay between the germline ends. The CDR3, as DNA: TGTGCCAGCCGCCCAGAACAGGCCTATGGCTACACCTTC. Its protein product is CASRPEQAYGYTF.

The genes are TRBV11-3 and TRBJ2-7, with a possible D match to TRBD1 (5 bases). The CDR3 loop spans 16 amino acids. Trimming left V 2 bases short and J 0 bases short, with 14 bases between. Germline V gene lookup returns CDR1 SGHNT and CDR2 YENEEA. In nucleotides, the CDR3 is TGTGCCAGCAGCTTAAAAGGCGGCGACAGCTCCTACGAGCAGTACTTC. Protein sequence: CASSLKGGDSSYEQYF.

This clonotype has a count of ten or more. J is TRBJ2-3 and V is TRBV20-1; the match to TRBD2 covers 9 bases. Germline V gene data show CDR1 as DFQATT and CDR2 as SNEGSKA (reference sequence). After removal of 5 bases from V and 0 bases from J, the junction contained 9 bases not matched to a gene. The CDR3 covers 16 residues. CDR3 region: CSAEGRTSVSTDTQYF. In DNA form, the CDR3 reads TGCAGTGCTGAGGGCCGGACTAGCGTCAGCACAGATACGCAGTATTTT.

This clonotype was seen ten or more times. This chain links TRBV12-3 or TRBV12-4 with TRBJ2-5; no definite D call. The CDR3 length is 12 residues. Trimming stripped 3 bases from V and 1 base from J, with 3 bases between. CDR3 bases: TGTGCCAGCAGTTTTTCCCAAGAGACCCAGTACTTC. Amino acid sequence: CASSFSQETQYF.

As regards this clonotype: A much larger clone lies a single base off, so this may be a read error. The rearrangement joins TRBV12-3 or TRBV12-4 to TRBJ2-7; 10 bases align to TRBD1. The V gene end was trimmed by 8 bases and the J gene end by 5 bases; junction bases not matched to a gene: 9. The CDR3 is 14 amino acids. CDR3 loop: CASRPGTGVHEQYF. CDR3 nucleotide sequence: TGTGCCAGCCGTCCCGGGACAGGGGTCCACGAGCAGTACTTC.

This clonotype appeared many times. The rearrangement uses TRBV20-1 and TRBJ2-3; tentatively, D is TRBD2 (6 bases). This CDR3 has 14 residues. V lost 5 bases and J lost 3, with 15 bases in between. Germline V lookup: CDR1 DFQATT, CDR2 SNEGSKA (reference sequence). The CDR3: CSAGRRGGTDTQYF. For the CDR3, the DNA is TGCAGTGCTGGACGGAGGGGAGGTACAGATACGCAGTATTTT.

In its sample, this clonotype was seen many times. The CDR3: CASRTGGGTNEKLFF. The CDR3 nucleotides read TGTGCCAGCAGAACCGGGGGGGGAACTAATGAAAAACTGTTTTTT. The chain is built from TRBV7-2 and TRBJ1-4; weak D call: TRBD1 (5 bases). The germline V and J ends were trimmed by 6 bases and 1 base, with 12 bases remaining between them. The CDR3 spans 15 residues. Germline-derived CDR1 and CDR2 are SGHTA and FQGNSA.

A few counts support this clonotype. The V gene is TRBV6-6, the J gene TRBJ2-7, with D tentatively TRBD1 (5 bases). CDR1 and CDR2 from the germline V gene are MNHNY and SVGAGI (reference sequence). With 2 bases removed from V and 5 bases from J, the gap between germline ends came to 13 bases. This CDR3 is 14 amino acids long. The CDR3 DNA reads TGTGCCAGCAGTTACGCGACAGTTTCCGACGAGCAGTACTTC. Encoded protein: CASSYATVSDEQYF.

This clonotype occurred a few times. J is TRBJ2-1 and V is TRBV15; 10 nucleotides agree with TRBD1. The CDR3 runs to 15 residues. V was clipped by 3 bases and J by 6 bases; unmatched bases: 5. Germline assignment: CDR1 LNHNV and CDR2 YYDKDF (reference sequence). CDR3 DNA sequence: TGTGCCACCAGCAGCCCCGGGACAGGGGTCAATGAGCAGTTCTTC. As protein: CATSSPGTGVNEQFF.

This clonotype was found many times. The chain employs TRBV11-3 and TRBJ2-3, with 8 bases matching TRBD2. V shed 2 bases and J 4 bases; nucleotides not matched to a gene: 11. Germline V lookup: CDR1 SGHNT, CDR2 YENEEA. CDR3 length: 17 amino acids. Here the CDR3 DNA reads TGTGCCAGCAGCTTAAGGTTCAGCGGGAGCCGCCCAGATACGCAGTATTTT. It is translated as CASSLRFSGSRPDTQYF.

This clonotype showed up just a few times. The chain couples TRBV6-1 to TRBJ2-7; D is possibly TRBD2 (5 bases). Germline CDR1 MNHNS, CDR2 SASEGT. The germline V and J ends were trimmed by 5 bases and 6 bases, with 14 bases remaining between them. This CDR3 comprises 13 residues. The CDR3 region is CASSLRAKSEQYF. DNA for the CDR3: TGTGCCAGCAGTCTGCGGGCCAAGTCCGAGCAGTACTTC.

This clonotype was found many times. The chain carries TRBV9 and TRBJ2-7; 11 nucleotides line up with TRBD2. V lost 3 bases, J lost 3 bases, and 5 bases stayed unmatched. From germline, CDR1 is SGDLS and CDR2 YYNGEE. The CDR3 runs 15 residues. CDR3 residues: CASSAGTSGGYEQYF. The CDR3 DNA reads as TGTGCCAGCAGCGCTGGGACTAGCGGAGGCTACGAGCAGTACTTC.